These T cell receptor beta chains were read from a single sample in a study of blood T cell repertoires in COVID-19. Clones were sequenced by immunoSEQ multiplex PCR, and TCRdb holds only the in-frame ones, with some missing. Among about 81,000 clones, less than 80% were seen once, and the ten largest hold about 4.2%. Sample: peripheral blood. The receptors derive from a woman aged 50 to 60 with acute or convalescent COVID-19. The CDR3 runs from the conserved cysteine through the conserved F or W. Each record gives: clone size, J gene, D gene, V gene, CDR3 DNA, CDR3 protein. A D gene is named only where the DNA matches it firmly. Clone sizes are given selectively: once, few, many, or a class where the clone is expanded.

>.|TRBJ2-5|TRBD1|TRBV30
TGTGCGCAGGGGGTAGAGACCCAGTACTTC
CAQGVETQYF
>.|TRBJ1-1|TRBD1|TRBV2
TGTGCCAGCAGCCTTTACAGGGGCACTGAAGCTTTCTTT
CASSLYRGTEAFF
>once|TRBJ2-1|TRBD1|TRBV5-1
TGCGCCAGCAGCAAGGGGACAGGGGATGAGCAGTTCTTC
CASSKGTGDEQFF
>few|TRBJ1-2|TRBD1|TRBV6-5
TGTGCCAGCAGTTACTCGGTCAGGGGGCAGGAGGGCTACACCTTC
CASSYSVRGQEGYTF
>.|TRBJ2-1|.|TRBV2
TGTGCCAGCAGTGAGGGGACTTTCAGGCCCAATGAGCAGTTCTTC
CASSEGTFRPNEQFF
>.|TRBJ1-1|.|TRBV28
TGTGCCAGCAGCCACCCCCTGGAGTTCACTGAAGCTTTCTTT
CASSHPLEFTEAFF
>once|TRBJ2-1|.|TRBV3-1/TRBV3-2
TGTGCCAGCAGTCTGGTTGATTCAGGGATATACAGCGACAATGAGCAGTTCTTC
CASSLVDSGIYSDNEQFF
>.|TRBJ1-2|.|TRBV5-1
TGCGCCAGCAGCTTGTCCTATTTCTATGGCTACACCTTC
CASSLSYFYGYTF
>.|TRBJ2-5|.|TRBV7-2
TGTGCCAGCAGCCCATACGACGGGGCCCAGTACTTC
CASSPYDGAQYF
>.|TRBJ1-6|.|TRBV28
TGTGCCAGTGGGCAGGGCTGGTACAATTCACCCCTCCACTTT
CASGQGWYNSPLHF
>.|TRBJ2-1|TRBD2|TRBV9
TGTGCCAGCAGCGTAGATGGAGCGGGGGTCTCCTACAATGAGCAGTTCTTC
CASSVDGAGVSYNEQFF
>.|TRBJ2-5|TRBD2|TRBV6-6
TGTGCCAGCAGTTACATACTAGCGAAAGAGACCCAGTACTTC
CASSYILAKETQYF
>.|TRBJ2-7|TRBD1|TRBV5-1
TGCGCCAGCAGCCCCGGCCCGGGACAGGGAACGTACGAGCAGTACTTC
CASSPGPGQGTYEQYF
>.|TRBJ1-1|.|TRBV5-6
TGTGCCAGCAGCTTGGCCGGTGGGGCGCGGAACACTGAAGCTTTCTTT
CASSLAGGARNTEAFF
>.|TRBJ2-4|.|TRBV28
TGTGCCAGCAGTTTAGGGCAGGCCAAAAACATTCAGTACTTC
CASSLGQAKNIQYF
>.|TRBJ1-4|.|TRBV18
TGTGCCAGCTCACCAGGGGGCGATGAAAAACTGTTTTTT
CASSPGGDEKLFF
>.|TRBJ2-6|.|TRBV27
TGTGCCAGCAGTATGAGCTCTGGGGCCAACGTCCTGACTTTC
CASSMSSGANVLTF
>.|TRBJ1-1|.|TRBV6-1
TGTGCCAGCAGTGAAATCCCAAACACTGAAGCTTTCTTT
CASSEIPNTEAFF
>.|TRBJ2-1|.|TRBV28
TGTGCCAGCAGTTTTACGCTCAACGGTCATGAGCAGTTCTTC
CASSFTLNGHEQFF
>.|TRBJ2-7|.|TRBV6-5
TGTGCCAGCAGGAGGGGGACCTACGAGCAGTACTTC
CASRRGTYEQYF
>.|TRBJ2-1|.|TRBV15
TGTGCCACCAGGCGGGGTTTGGACAATGAGCAGTTCTTC
CATRRGLDNEQFF
>.|TRBJ2-7|.|TRBV5-1
TGCGCCAGCAGCCCGGGAGCCTACGAGCAGTACTTC
CASSPGAYEQYF
>.|TRBJ1-2|TRBD1|TRBV5-1
TGCGCCAGCAGCGCCGGGACAGTAGACGGCTACACCTTC
CASSAGTVDGYTF
>.|TRBJ2-5|TRBD2|TRBV2
TGTGCCAGCAGCATGGCTAGCGGGGGGGCCAAGACCCAGTACTTC
CASSMASGGAKTQYF
>.|TRBJ1-1|.|TRBV15
TGTGCCACCAGCAGAGTGAGGAGTGGGAACACTGAAGCTTTCTTT
CATSRVRSGNTEAFF
>.|TRBJ1-1|.|TRBV7-9
TGTGCCAGCAGCTTAGGAGGTCCCGCCGCTGAAGCTTTCTTT
CASSLGGPAAEAFF
>.|TRBJ2-3|TRBD2|TRBV7-2
TGTGCCAGCAGACCCGGACTAGCGGGGACAGATACGCAGTATTTT
CASRPGLAGTDTQYF
>.|TRBJ1-4|TRBD1|TRBV6-5
TGTGCCAGCGGGAAGACAGGGTCGGGTGAAAAACTGTTTTTT
CASGKTGSGEKLFF
>.|TRBJ2-1|.|TRBV27
TGTGCCAGCAGTTTAGGAGGGGGCCCGAGCTCCTACAATGAGCAGTTCTTC
CASSLGGGPSSYNEQFF
>.|TRBJ1-1|TRBD1|TRBV7-9
TGTGCCAGCAGCGGGACAGTGAACACTGAAGCTTTCTTT
CASSGTVNTEAFF
>.|TRBJ2-2|TRBD1|TRBV5-5
TGTGCCAGCGGACTTCCGAGGACAGGGCACACCGGGGAGCTGTTTTTT
CASGLPRTGHTGELFF